These 30 T cell receptor beta chains were all obtained from the same sample, sequenced in a study of T cell changes during pregnancy in multiple sclerosis. Here immunoSEQ multiplex PCR was the method, and the copy in TCRdb shows in-frame clones only, minus some. Of around 62,000 clones detected, just over 90% appear once; the ten largest clones hold around 1.5%. The specimen comprised peripheral blood, sampled in the third trimester of pregnancy. The receptors here all came from a female donor with multiple sclerosis, enrolled in a pregnancy study.

The chain recombines TRBV29-1 with TRBJ2-3; tentative D call: TRBD2 (5 bases). Trimming removed 4 bases at V and 4 bases at J, with 9 bases between. The germline gives CDR1 SQVTM, CDR2 ANQGSEA. The CDR3 totals 12 residues. The CDR3 reads CSVVLVSDTQYF. The CDR3 coding sequence is TGCAGCGTTGTACTAGTATCAGATACGCAGTATTTT.

The gene calls are TRBV7-9 and TRBJ1-5; 8 nucleotides match TRBD1. V gave up 1 base and J gave up 5 bases; unmatched junction bases: 13. CDR3 size: 18 residues. CDR1 and CDR2 from the germline V gene are SEHNR and FQNEAQ (reference sequence). The CDR3 DNA is TGTGCCAGCAGCTTAGGGCAGGGGGCGATCTCGCCGCATCAGCCCCAGCATTTT. It translates to CASSLGQGAISPHQPQHF.

This chain connects TRBV7-9 to TRBJ1-1; D may be TRBD1 (6 bases). Looked up from germline, CDR1 is SEHNR and CDR2 is FQNEAQ (reference sequence). Deletions cut 2 bases from V and 4 bases from J, with 11 bases between. CDR3 length equals 14 residues. The CDR3 nucleotides read TGTGCCAGCAGCTTAACAGGGACGGGCACTGAAGCTTTCTTT. Translating it yields CASSLTGTGTEAFF.

The chain recombines TRBV5-5 with TRBJ2-5, with 7 bases aligning to TRBD1. The CDR3 is 13 amino acids. CDR1 and CDR2 (germline): SGHKS, YYEKEE (reference sequence). Trimming removed 4 bases from V and 5 bases from J; junction bases left unmatched: 5. This CDR3 is CASSATGHETQYF. DNA of the CDR3: TGTGCCAGCAGCGCGACAGGGCACGAGACCCAGTACTTC.

The J gene is TRBJ2-2, the V gene TRBV7-9; 8 positions match TRBD1. CDR3 length: 14 amino acids. Per the germline V gene, CDR1 is SEHNR and CDR2 is FQNEAQ (reference sequence). V lost 5 bases, J lost 5 bases, and 4 bases stayed unmatched. CDR3 in DNA: TGTGCCAGCAGCCCCGGACAGGGAACCGGGGAGCTGTTTTTT. Its translation is CASSPGQGTGELFF.

This clone was detected only once. The gene calls are TRBV28 and TRBJ2-7; 9 bases fit TRBD2. This CDR3 contains 15 residues. The trim removed 5 bases at V and 6 bases at J, leaving 11 bases unmatched. Germline-derived CDR1 and CDR2 are MDHEN and SYDVKM. The chain's CDR3 is CASSRGGLALSEQYF. CDR3 in DNA: TGTGCCAGCAGTAGGGGTGGACTAGCGTTGAGCGAGCAGTACTTC.

This clone occurred once. The genes are TRBV11-2 and TRBJ2-1; 14 bases match TRBD2. The V segment lost 1 base and the J segment 7 bases; nucleotides outside the gene matches: 6. The CDR3 spans 17 residues. The V gene's germline CDR1 is SGHAT and CDR2 FQNNGV. In DNA, the CDR3 is TGTGCCAGCAGCTTAGGGCGGGGACTAGCGGGAGTTAATGAGCAGTTCTTC. Translating gives CASSLGRGLAGVNEQFF.

The chain combines TRBV27 with TRBJ1-1; possibly TRBD1 for D (5 bases). The CDR3 covers 12 residues. The germline V gene encodes CDR1 MNHEY and CDR2 SMNVEV (reference sequence). Trimming shortened V by 6 bases and J by 5 bases, and 10 bases separated the two germline ends. CDR3 loop: CASRKTVTEAFF. The CDR3 region has the DNA TGTGCCAGCAGGAAGACAGTTACTGAAGCTTTCTTT.

The chain couples TRBV5-4 to TRBJ2-1; 7 bases are shared with TRBD1. This CDR3 has 12 amino acids. Germline V gene lookup returns CDR1 SGHNT and CDR2 YYREEE (reference sequence). The V segment lost 4 bases and the J segment 9 bases; nucleotides outside the gene matches: 4. CDR3 DNA: TGTGCCAGCAGCGATCGACAGGGTGAGCAGTTCTTC. Encoded protein: CASSDRQGEQFF.

This clone has just a few counts. Germline is not matched at one junction end, which may reflect a read error. The J gene is TRBJ1-6, the V gene TRBV19, with TRBD1 as a possible D gene (6 bases). Germline CDR1 is LNHDA and CDR2 is SQIVND (reference sequence). The CDR3 spans 15 residues. In DNA, the CDR3 is TGTGCCAGTAGAATAGTCCCAGGGGCGAGTTCACCCCTCCACTTT. Translating gives CASRIVPGASSPLHF.

This clone was picked up one time. This rearrangement joins TRBV5-4 to TRBJ2-7; D is possibly TRBD2 (7 bases). The CDR3 consists of 15 residues. Germline assignment: CDR1 SGHNT and CDR2 YYREEE (reference sequence). Trimming removed 2 bases at V and 2 bases at J, with 14 bases between. The CDR3 coding sequence is TGTGCCAGCAGCTTAGAGGGGGGGCCTCCCTACGAGCAGTACTTC. Translation gives CASSLEGGPPYEQYF. Complete variable domain (other parts from reference TRBV5-4 and TRBJ2-7): ETGVTQSPTHLIKTRGQQVTLRCSSQSGHNTVSWYQQALGQGPQFIFQYYREEENGRGNFPPRFSGLQFPNYSSELNVNALELDDSALYLCASSLEGGPPYEQYFGPGTRLTVT.

In its sample, this clone was seen a few times. The chain is built from TRBV28 and TRBJ2-7, with TRBD2 matching 7 bases. Germline loops: CDR1 MDHEN, CDR2 SYDVKM. V dropped 7 bases and J dropped 4; count of bases not matched to a gene: 10. The CDR3 extends over 14 amino acids. As DNA, the CDR3 is TGTGCCAGCATCCCCGGCGGACTAGATTACGAGCAGTACTTC. Protein sequence: CASIPGGLDYEQYF.

V usage is TRBV6-6 and J usage is TRBJ1-2; possible D gene TRBD1, 5 bases. The V gene lost 2 bases and the J gene lost 0 bases, with 7 bases spanning the gap. The CDR3 is 14 amino acids. CDR1 is MNHNY and CDR2 is SVGAGI in the germline V gene (reference sequence). The chain's CDR3 is CASSYRQTNYGYTF. The CDR3, as DNA: TGTGCCAGCAGTTACAGACAGACTAACTATGGCTACACCTTC.

V usage is TRBV7-8 and J usage is TRBJ1-6; 9 bases are a match to TRBD1. V shed 6 bases and J 7 bases; nucleotides not matched to a gene: 13. CDR3 size: 17 residues. Germline CDR1 reads SGHVS; CDR2 reads FQNEAQ. The CDR3 protein is CASRGGQGSQTNSPLHF. The CDR3 bases are TGTGCCAGCAGAGGAGGACAGGGGTCCCAAACGAATTCACCCCTCCACTTT.

V and J are TRBV5-1 and TRBJ2-7; weak D call: TRBD2 (6 bases). The CDR3 is 12 amino acids. Germline V gene sequence: CDR1 SGHRS, CDR2 YFSETQ. V gave up 4 bases and J gave up 6 bases, with 11 bases separating them. The CDR3 here is CASSQTSREQYF. The CDR3 nucleotides read TGCGCCAGCAGCCAGACTAGTCGCGAGCAGTACTTC.

A single count supports this clone. The J gene is TRBJ2-2, the V gene TRBV5-1; the D gene is possibly TRBD1 (5 bases). The CDR3 is made up of 15 amino acids. Germline CDR1 is SGHRS and CDR2 is YFSETQ. With 0 bases removed from V and 2 bases from J, the gap between germline ends came to 8 bases. CDR3 nucleotide sequence: TGCGCCAGCAGCTTGGGCCAGGGTAACACCGGGGAGCTGTTTTTT. Translation gives CASSLGQGNTGELFF.

In regard to this clone: At one of its ends the junction is not consistent with the germline gene, which may arise from a read error. J is TRBJ2-3 and V is TRBV4-2; 10 bases are a match to TRBD2. The CDR3 sequence is 19 residues long. The germline V gene has CDR1 LGHNA and CDR2 YNFKEQ. The DNA of the CDR3 is TGTGCCAGCAGCCAAGAAGGGAGAGCGGGGGGGCTCCGCACTGGTACGCGGTATTTT. Translation: CASSQEGRAGGLRTGTRYF.

This chain uses TRBV18 with TRBJ1-4; 7 bases map to TRBD1. Germline CDR1 and CDR2: KGHSH and LQKENI. The CDR3 runs 15 residues. J lost 8 bases, V lost 1 base, and 7 bases had no gene match. CDR3 nucleotides: TGTGCCAGCTCACCACTCCAGGGGGAAGGAGAAAAACTGTTTTTT. It encodes CASSPLQGEGEKLFF.

The table lists this clone with a count of one. The V gene is TRBV6-1, the J gene TRBJ2-2; 9 bases match TRBD1. Per germline, CDR1 MNHNS and CDR2 SASEGT. This CDR3 contains 14 residues. The V segment lost 8 bases and the J segment 4 bases; nucleotides outside the gene matches: 5. CDR3 nucleotides: TGTGCCAGCTCCAACAGGGGGCGCACCGGGGAGCTGTTTTTT. This sequence encodes CASSNRGRTGELFF.

The CDR3 nucleotides read TGTGCCAGCAGCTTGGGTAGCGGGGGGCGATACAATGAGCAGTTCTTC. Its protein is CASSLGSGGRYNEQFF. This chain links TRBV7-8 with TRBJ2-1; TRBD2 matches at 10 bases. J was trimmed by 4 bases and V by 3 bases; bases with no gene match: 6. CDR3 length equals 16 residues. Per the germline V gene, CDR1 is SGHVS and CDR2 is FQNEAQ.

The sample holds a few counts of this clone. The chain carries TRBV4-3 and TRBJ1-2, with D perhaps TRBD1 (6 bases). The germline V gene has CDR1 LGHNA and CDR2 YSLEER. Trimming pared 1 base from V and 8 bases from J, leaving 17 bases between. This CDR3 region has 15 residues. Written as DNA, the CDR3 is TGCGCCAGCAGCCAAGTTTCAACAGGGAGGGGAGGCTACACCTTC. Protein product: CASSQVSTGRGGYTF.

The V call is TRBV6-5, the J call TRBJ2-3; TRBD2 is a possible D gene (6 bases). Per germline, CDR1 MNHEY and CDR2 SVGAGI. This CDR3 is built from 14 residues. Trimming shortened V by 5 bases and J by 0 bases, and 9 bases separated the two germline ends. The CDR3 DNA sequence: TGTGCCAGCAGTCCCGGGGGAAGCACAGATACGCAGTATTTT. As protein: CASSPGGSTDTQYF.

The chain is built from TRBV4-1 and TRBJ1-1, with 7 nucleotides matching TRBD1. V shed 1 base and J 5 bases; nucleotides not matched to a gene: 7. Germline-derived CDR1 and CDR2 are MGHRA and YSYEKL. CDR3 size: 15 residues. The CDR3 DNA reads as TGCGCCAGCAGCCAAGTGCACAGGGGATCTACTGAAGCTTTCTTT. Translating it yields CASSQVHRGSTEAFF.

The chain employs TRBV6-5 and TRBJ1-5; TRBD1 matches 8 bases. The junction had 4 bases not matched to a gene; V was cut back by 6 bases and J by 0 bases. Germline V gene sequence: CDR1 MNHEY, CDR2 SVGAGI. The CDR3 has 15 residues. The CDR3 DNA sequence: TGTGCCAGCAGAACAGGGGGGTATAGCAATCAGCCCCAGCATTTT. Amino acid sequence: CASRTGGYSNQPQHF.

The chain uses TRBV7-2 and TRBJ2-5; the D gene is possibly TRBD1 (5 bases). CDR1 is SGHTA and CDR2 is FQGNSA in the germline V gene. The CDR3 extends over 16 amino acids. The V end lost 1 base, the J end lost 5 bases, and 17 bases lay between the germline ends. The CDR3 protein is CASSLVLGRVGETQYF. Here the CDR3 DNA reads TGTGCCAGCAGCTTAGTACTTGGCAGGGTCGGGGAGACCCAGTACTTC.

The rearrangement links TRBV5-6 to TRBJ1-2; no definite D call. Germline CDR1 and CDR2: SGHDT and YYEEEE. The V end was cut by 0 bases, the J end by 4 bases, with 13 bases between. The CDR3 totals 15 residues. The CDR3 reads CASSLVFLGGYGYTF. The DNA for the CDR3 is TGTGCCAGCAGCTTGGTTTTCCTCGGCGGCTATGGCTACACCTTC.

The CDR3 bases are TGTGCCAGCAGCTTGCGGACAGGGATCTCCTACGAGCAGTACTTC. This translates into CASSLRTGISYEQYF. V gene TRBV11-3 combines with J gene TRBJ2-7; 8 nucleotides align to TRBD1. V shed 3 bases, J shed 0 bases, and the junction held 4 bases outside the gene matches. The germline V gene encodes CDR1 SGHNT and CDR2 YENEEA. There are 15 residues in the CDR3. Together with reference TRBV11-3 and TRBJ2-7, the CDR3 gives the full variable domain: EAGVVQSPRYKIIEKKQPVAFWCNPISGHNTLYWYLQNLGQGPELLIRYENEEAVDDSQLPKDRFSAERLKGVDSTLKIQPAELGDSAVYLCASSLRTGISYEQYFGPGTRLTVT.

The genes are TRBV21-1 and TRBJ1-2; TRBD1 is taken as the D call from the table, unchecked against the DNA. TRBV21-1 is labeled a pseudogene. The CDR3 has 14 residues. CDR3 nucleotides: TGTGCCAGCAGCAAATGTGAGGGGGTGGATGGCTACACCTTC. Translation: CASSKCEGVDGYTF.

This chain uses TRBV9 with TRBJ2-5, with 7 bases lining up with TRBD1. After removal of 4 bases from V and 4 bases from J, the junction contained 7 bases not matched to a gene. This CDR3 region has 14 residues. CDR1 SGDLS and CDR2 YYNGEE come from the germline V gene. CDR3 region: CASSKTGLVETQYF. CDR3 nucleotides: TGTGCCAGCAGCAAGACAGGGTTGGTAGAGACCCAGTACTTC.

The rearrangement joins TRBV19 to TRBJ1-1; D remains unclear. V shed 3 bases and J shed 5 bases, with 13 bases lying between them. The germline V gene has CDR1 LNHDA and CDR2 SQIVND (reference sequence). The CDR3 runs 14 residues. The CDR3 spells CASSMGLSGTEAFF. CDR3 nucleotides: TGTGCCAGTAGTATGGGTCTGTCGGGGACTGAAGCTTTCTTT.